This passage covers 30 T cell receptor beta chains from one sample sequenced in a study of blood T cell repertoires in COVID-19. The data were produced by immunoSEQ multiplex PCR, yet TCRdb's version contains in-frame clones alone and is incomplete. The sample holds approximately 110,000 clones, 65% to 85% seen once. Material for sequencing was peripheral blood. These receptors all stem from a woman aged 70-85 years with acute or convalescent COVID-19.

This clone was detected only a few times. The genes are TRBV3-1 (or the pseudogene TRBV3-2) and TRBJ1-2; TRBD1 agrees at 10 bases. The V segment lost 4 bases and the J segment 7 bases; nucleotides outside the gene matches: 6. The CDR3 has 14 residues. CDR1 is LGHDT and CDR2 is YNNKEL in the germline V gene (reference sequence). CDR3 nucleotides: TGTGCCAGCAGCCCCGGGACAGGGGATACTGGCTACACCTTC. As protein: CASSPGTGDTGYTF.

The chain couples TRBV14 to TRBJ2-7; TRBD1 might be the D (6 bases). The CDR3 contains 13 residues. V lost 4 bases and J 0 bases, leaving 7 bases between the germline ends. CDR1 and CDR2 from the germline V gene are SGHDN and FVKESK. The CDR3 sequence: CASSRDNSYEQYF. The DNA of the CDR3 is TGTGCCAGCAGCCGGGACAACTCCTACGAGCAGTACTTC. The full variable domain, in which reference TRBV14 and TRBJ2-7 provide the parts outside the CDR3, is EAGVTQFPSHSVIEKGQTVTLRCDPISGHDNLYWYRRVMGKEIKFLLHFVKESKQDESGMPNNRFLAERTGGTYSTLKVQPAELEDSGVYFCASSRDNSYEQYFGPGTRLTVT.

The rearrangement links TRBV12-3 or TRBV12-4 to TRBJ1-1, with a possible D match to TRBD1 (6 bases). The CDR3 has 13 residues. With 4 bases removed from V and 3 bases from J, the gap between germline ends came to 9 bases. CDR3 sequence reads: CASSWTVDTEAFF. The CDR3 DNA follows: TGTGCCAGCAGTTGGACAGTGGACACTGAAGCTTTCTTT.

CDR3: CASSHSSSGYSGANVLTF. The CDR3 DNA reads TGTGCCAGCAGCCACTCTTCCTCGGGGTACTCTGGGGCCAACGTCCTGACTTTC. The genes are TRBV3-1 (or the pseudogene TRBV3-2) and TRBJ2-6; possibly TRBD2 for D (5 bases). Trimming removed 3 bases from V and 0 bases from J, with 15 bases in between. Per germline, CDR1 LGHDT and CDR2 YNNKEL (reference sequence). The CDR3 extends over 18 amino acids.

This chain joins TRBV19 and TRBJ1-1; 9 bases line up with TRBD1. Germline CDR1 LNHDA, CDR2 SQIVND (reference sequence). This CDR3 is 15 amino acids long. After removal of 6 bases from V and 3 bases from J, the junction contained 8 bases not matched to a gene. DNA for the CDR3: TGTGCCAGTAGCCGGACAGGGGCAGAGGACACTGAAGCTTTCTTT. As protein: CASSRTGAEDTEAFF. Based on the CDR3 plus reference TRBV19 and TRBJ1-1, the full variable domain is DGGITQSPKYLFRKEGQNVTLSCEQNLNHDAMYWYRQDPGQGLRLIYYSQIVNDFQKGDIAEGYSVSREKKESFPLTVTSAQKNPTAFYLCASSRTGAEDTEAFFGQGTRLTVV.

The J gene is TRBJ1-3, the V gene TRBV11-2; TRBD1 matches 8 bases. The CDR3 totals 15 residues. The ends lost 3 bases at V and 1 base at J; junction bases unmatched: 2. Looked up from germline, CDR1 is SGHAT and CDR2 is FQNNGV. The CDR3 protein is CASSLDRVSGNTIYF. CDR3 nucleotides: TGTGCCAGCAGCTTGGACAGGGTGTCTGGAAACACCATATATTTT.

The genes are TRBV7-3 and TRBJ2-1, with D perhaps TRBD1 (5 bases). Germline V gives CDR1 SGHTA, CDR2 FQGTGA. V lost 2 bases and J lost 10, with 18 bases in between. This CDR3 region has 15 residues. This CDR3 reads CASSLGRVGIREQFF. For the CDR3, the DNA is TGTGCCAGCAGCTTAGGCAGGGTGGGGATCAGGGAGCAGTTCTTC. The full variable domain, its missing parts supplied by reference TRBV7-3 and TRBJ2-1, is GAGVSQTPSNKVTEKGKYVELRCDPISGHTALYWYRQSLGQGPEFLIYFQGTGAADDSGLPNDRFFAVRPEGSVSTLKIQRTERGDSAVYLCASSLGRVGIREQFFGPGTRLTVL.

The chain employs TRBV7-9 and TRBJ1-3; D is uncertain. The CDR3 is made up of 15 amino acids. Germline CDR1 is SEHNR and CDR2 is FQNEAQ (reference sequence). Between the trimmed V and J ends, which lost 1 base and 1 base, there was a span of 8 bases. CDR3 in amino acids: CASSLVHPSGNTIYF. The CDR3, as DNA: TGTGCCAGCAGCTTAGTCCATCCATCTGGAAACACCATATATTTT. The whole variable domain, remainder taken from reference TRBV7-9 and TRBJ1-3, is DTGVSQNPRHKITKRGQNVTFRCDPISEHNRLYWYRQTLGQGPEFLTYFQNEAQLEKSRLLSDRFSAERPKGSFSTLEIQRTEQGDSAMYLCASSLVHPSGNTIYFGEGSWLTVV.

The genes are TRBV11-2 and TRBJ2-2, with TRBD2 identical over 8 bases. CDR1 SGHAT and CDR2 FQNNGV come from the germline V gene. V trimming: 0 bases; J trimming: 3 bases; junction bases outside the gene matches: 3. The CDR3 has 16 amino acids. CDR3 in DNA: TGTGCCAGCAGCTTAGACGGGGGGGTACACACCGGGGAGCTGTTTTTT. Translating gives CASSLDGGVHTGELFF.

The chain couples TRBV18 to TRBJ2-7; tentatively, D is TRBD1 (5 bases). Trimming cost V 1 base and J 3 bases, with 13 bases left between them. The length of the CDR3 is 15 residues. CDR1 KGHSH and CDR2 LQKENI come from the germline V gene. The CDR3: CASSPQGLPSYEQYF. In DNA form, the CDR3 reads TGTGCCAGCTCACCACAGGGGCTCCCCAGCTACGAGCAGTACTTC.

The V and J genes are TRBV10-3 and TRBJ1-3; D call uncertain. Germline V gene lookup returns CDR1 ENHRY and CDR2 SYGVKD. The CDR3 is 13 residues long. V lost 2 bases and J lost 6, with 8 bases in between. CDR3 nucleotide sequence: TGTGCCATCAGTGAGGGGAGGTCAAACACCATATATTTT. It codes for CAISEGRSNTIYF.

This clone came up a few times. The CDR3 DNA is TGTGCCAGCAGTGTACAGGCACGAGACAATGAGCAGTTCTTC. This translates into CASSVQARDNEQFF. The chain couples TRBV2 to TRBJ2-1, with D maybe TRBD1 (5 bases). This CDR3 contains 14 residues. Germline CDR1 is SNHLY and CDR2 is FYNNEI. With 4 bases removed from V and 5 bases from J, the gap between germline ends came to 12 bases.

The chain couples TRBV7-6 to TRBJ2-1, with TRBD2 matching over 10 bases. CDR3 size: 14 residues. Trimming at V came to 2 bases and at J to 8 bases, leaving 3 bases not matched to a gene. Germline V gene data show CDR1 as SGHVS and CDR2 as FNYEAQ. As DNA, the CDR3 is TGTGCCAGCAGCTTAAGAACTAGCGGGGATGAGCAGTTCTTC. Translated, it gives CASSLRTSGDEQFF.

The chain links TRBV28 to TRBJ1-1; D gene uncertain. The germline gives CDR1 MDHEN, CDR2 SYDVKM. This CDR3 has 12 residues. V was pared by 7 bases and J by 1 base, with 7 bases between. The CDR3 sequence: CASTTANTEAFF. The CDR3 DNA follows: TGTGCCAGCACCACAGCGAACACTGAAGCTTTCTTT.

The rearrangement uses TRBV28 and TRBJ1-1; the D is unclear. Trimming cost V 0 bases and J 1 base, with 6 bases left between them. In germline, CDR1 is MDHEN, CDR2 SYDVKM. This CDR3 contains 14 residues. Here the CDR3 DNA reads TGTGCCAGCAGTTTATGGACTTGGAACACTGAAGCTTTCTTT. It translates to CASSLWTWNTEAFF.

The chain combines TRBV25-1 with TRBJ1-4; D is uncertain. From germline, CDR1 is MGHDK and CDR2 SYGVNS. V was clipped by 1 base and J by 6 bases, with 6 bases between them. This CDR3 has 13 amino acids. The CDR3 DNA reads TGTGCCAGCAGTGAATGGGGAGATGAAAAACTGTTTTTT. Amino acids: CASSEWGDEKLFF. Using reference TRBV25-1 and TRBJ1-4 for the parts outside the CDR3, the full variable domain is EADIYQTPRYLVIGTGKKITLECSQTMGHDKMYWYQQDPGMELHLIHYSYGVNSTEKGDLSSESTVSRIRTEHFPLTLESARPSHTSQYLCASSEWGDEKLFFGSGTQLSVL.

The V call is TRBV19, the J call TRBJ1-1, with D perhaps matching TRBD1 (6 bases). The V end was cut by 3 bases, the J end by 3 bases, with 14 bases between. Germline V gene lookup returns CDR1 LNHDA and CDR2 SQIVND (reference sequence). The CDR3 has 15 residues. For the CDR3, the DNA is TGTGCCAGTAGTATTCAGGGGAGTCCGGACACTGAAGCTTTCTTT. The encoded protein is CASSIQGSPDTEAFF.

V and J are TRBV5-4 and TRBJ1-2; 8 positions agree with TRBD1. CDR3 length: 17 residues. The ends lost 4 bases at V and 1 base at J; junction bases unmatched: 12. The germline CDR1 and CDR2 sequences are SGHNT and YYREEE (reference sequence). In nucleotides, the CDR3 is TGTGCCAGCAGCCTATCAGGGGGCCTACCAAATAACTATGGCTACACCTTC. Its protein product is CASSLSGGLPNNYGYTF.

The chain uses TRBV6-6 and TRBJ1-6; TRBD1 is a possible D gene (5 bases). CDR1 is MNHNY, CDR2 SVGAGI, per germline (reference sequence). The CDR3 contains 16 residues. V was clipped by 2 bases and J by 0 bases, with 8 bases between them. As DNA, the CDR3 is TGTGCCAGCAGTTACGGGACTAGCTCCTATAATTCACCCCTCCACTTT. This encodes CASSYGTSSYNSPLHF.

This sequence joins TRBV9 and TRBJ2-2; possible D gene TRBD1, 5 bases. Trimming removed 1 base from V and 7 bases from J, with 8 bases in between. This CDR3 has 13 residues. Germline V gene data show CDR1 as SGDLS and CDR2 as YYNGEE. The CDR3: CASSVRGNGELFF. In DNA form, the CDR3 reads TGTGCCAGCAGCGTAAGGGGAAACGGGGAGCTGTTTTTT.

This clone has more than one count but fewer than ten. This rearrangement joins TRBV7-9 to TRBJ1-1; D uncertain. Trimming removed 5 bases at V and 2 bases at J, with 12 bases between. This CDR3 is 14 amino acids long. Germline loops: CDR1 SEHNR, CDR2 FQNEAQ (reference sequence). The CDR3 bases are TGTGCCAGCAGCCCCCCGGGGTTCAACACTGAAGCTTTCTTT. Amino acids: CASSPPGFNTEAFF.

The rearrangement joins TRBV6-6 to TRBJ2-1; possible D gene TRBD1, 5 bases. The V end was cut by 2 bases, the J end by 4 bases, with 9 bases between. The CDR3 length is 14 residues. Germline CDR1 is MNHNY and CDR2 is SVGAGI (reference sequence). This CDR3 reads CASSYPAGYNEQFF. The CDR3 nucleotides read TGTGCCAGCAGTTACCCGGCAGGGTACAATGAGCAGTTCTTC.

This sequence joins TRBV29-1 and TRBJ2-7; 7 nucleotides align to TRBD2. Trimming cost V 7 bases and J 1 base; bases outside gene matches: 10. The CDR3 is 14 residues long. Germline V gene data show CDR1 as SQVTM and CDR2 as ANQGSEA. CDR3 sequence: CSAMGGKGSYEQYF. The DNA for the CDR3 is TGCAGCGCTATGGGGGGGAAGGGGTCCTACGAGCAGTACTTC.

The chain combines TRBV30 with TRBJ1-3; D is unresolved. This CDR3 comprises 11 residues. V lost 4 bases and J 5 bases, leaving 6 bases between the germline ends. Germline values: CDR1 GTSNPN, CDR2 SVGIG (reference sequence). Here the CDR3 reads CAWKYRNTIYF. For the CDR3, the DNA is TGTGCCTGGAAATACAGAAACACCATATATTTT.

This clone has more than one count but fewer than ten. This chain uses TRBV27 with TRBJ2-1; TRBD2 matches at 7 bases. This CDR3 region has 13 residues. V shed 2 bases, J shed 7 bases, and the junction held 2 bases outside the gene matches. Germline V gives CDR1 MNHEY, CDR2 SMNVEV (reference sequence). DNA for the CDR3: TGTGCCAGCAGTTTACCCGGGGGGAATGAGCAGTTCTTC. The encoded protein is CASSLPGGNEQFF.

The gene calls are TRBV12-3 or TRBV12-4 and TRBJ1-1; D is ambiguous. Trimming pared 3 bases from V and 4 bases from J, leaving 9 bases between. The CDR3 extends over 13 amino acids. The CDR3 here is CASSLKGGTEAFF. In DNA, the CDR3 is TGTGCCAGCAGTTTGAAGGGAGGCACTGAAGCTTTCTTT.

In this sample, this clone turned up once. The J gene is TRBJ2-3, the V gene TRBV7-3, with TRBD2 as a possible D gene (6 bases). The V gene's germline CDR1 is SGHTA and CDR2 FQGTGA. Trimming removed 5 bases from V and 4 bases from J, with 13 bases in between. CDR3 size: 14 residues. The chain's CDR3 is CASSLGTGADTQYF. CDR3 nucleotides: TGTGCCAGCAGCCTCGGGACGGGGGCAGATACGCAGTATTTT. Together with reference TRBV7-3 and TRBJ2-3, the CDR3 gives the full variable domain: GAGVSQTPSNKVTEKGKYVELRCDPISGHTALYWYRQSLGQGPEFLIYFQGTGAADDSGLPNDRFFAVRPEGSVSTLKIQRTERGDSAVYLCASSLGTGADTQYFGPGTRLTVL.

This chain joins TRBV7-2 and TRBJ2-3; 12 nucleotides agree with TRBD2. V was pared by 5 bases and J by 5 bases, with 2 bases of the junction left unmatched. CDR3 length: 14 amino acids. Germline loops: CDR1 SGHTA, CDR2 FQGNSA. The chain's CDR3 is CASSPGLAGDTQYF. DNA of the CDR3: TGTGCCAGCAGCCCGGGACTAGCGGGAGATACGCAGTATTTT.

This clone was observed a handful of times. V usage is TRBV6-5 and J usage is TRBJ1-1, with 7 bases fitting TRBD1. The CDR3 is 13 amino acids. The trim removed 8 bases at V and 4 bases at J, leaving 7 bases unmatched. Germline V CDR1 and CDR2: MNHEY, SVGAGI. The CDR3 bases are TGTGCCAGCCGAGACAGGGCGGCCACTGAAGCTTTCTTT. Protein product: CASRDRAATEAFF.

V and J are TRBV2 and TRBJ1-5; 7 bases are a match to TRBD1. The CDR3 is 17 amino acids. Per the germline V gene, CDR1 is SNHLY and CDR2 is FYNNEI. The V gene end was trimmed by 6 bases and the J gene end by 2 bases; junction bases not matched to a gene: 13. The CDR3 coding sequence is TGTGCCAGCAGGCCTTCCGGGACAGTCCTGGGCAATCAGCCCCAGCATTTT. Encoded protein: CASRPSGTVLGNQPQHF.